This TCR beta chain was sequenced in a study of blood T cell repertoires in COVID-19. About the study: There were acute and convalescent COVID-19 samples, and they came from the United States, Italy and Spain. Sources were T cells, B-cell-depleted T cells, or PBMCs; the material itself was cDNA or gDNA.

Germline assignment: CDR1 LNHNV and CDR2 YYDKDF (reference sequence). The CDR3 covers 15 residues. The V end was cut by 0 bases, the J end by 1 base, with 9 bases between. Study processing details: From reference gene primer amplification, estimates of nucleated cell counts were derived. Clones were read by immunoSEQ multiplex PCR, and TCRdb kept only the in-frame ones, dropping some. V and J calls and clone size come straight from that table; D and trimming were deduced from the DNA. The sample yields 150,000 or so clones, approximately 80% seen once. This rearrangement joins TRBV15 to TRBJ2-5; D is undetermined. Sample: peripheral blood. The TCR was taken from a woman aged 55-70 years with acute or convalescent COVID-19. The CDR3 loop reads CATSRESQPQETQYF. The CDR3 nucleotides read TGTGCCACCAGCAGAGAATCACAGCCCCAAGAGACCCAGTACTTC.